This passage covers 26 T cell receptor beta chains from one sample sequenced in a study of Tregs in tolerant kidney transplant recipients. Data came from immunoSEQ multiplex PCR; TCRdb stores just in-frame clones and leaves some out. The sample shows about 48,000 clones, and 0.75% to 0.95% sits with its ten largest clones. The material was CD4+ T cells from blood, obtained before the transplant. The receptors derive from a human donor who received a combined kidney and bone marrow transplant.

As for this clone: The CDR3 goes on 3 residues after the read ends, and that part is filled in from the germline J gene. The V and J genes are TRBV11-1 and TRBJ1-2; D ambiguous. Per the germline V gene, CDR1 is SGHAT and CDR2 is FQDESV (reference sequence). The CDR3 length is 13 residues. CDR3 sequence: CASSPTEFRSYTF. The CDR3 DNA, read in part, is TGTGCCAGCAGCCCTACAGAATTTAGGAGC. Looking up the rest from reference TRBV11-1 and TRBJ1-2 gives the full variable domain: EAEVAQSPRYKITEKSQAVAFWCDPISGHATLYWYRQILGQGPELLVQFQDESVVDDSQLPKDRFSAERLKGVDSTLKIQPAELGDSAMYLCASSPTEFRSYTFGSGTRLTVV.

CDR3 region: CASSATGRDEAFF. The sequenced part of the CDR3 DNA is TGTGCCAGCAGCGCTACAGGTAGGGATGAA. The rearrangement links TRBV7-3 to TRBJ1-1; D possibly corresponds to TRBD1 (5 bases). With the read ending 3 residues before the CDR3 end, the germline J gene is used to fill in that end. Germline V lookup: CDR1 SGHTA, CDR2 FQGTGA. With 5 bases removed from V and 7 bases from J, the gap between germline ends came to 14 bases. The CDR3 length is 13 residues.

Worth noting for this clone: The read falls 3 residues short of the CDR3 end, and the missing part is taken from the germline J gene. The J gene is TRBJ2-2, the V gene TRBV5-1; possibly TRBD1 for D (6 bases). The CDR3 sequence is 13 residues long. Germline CDR1 reads SGHRS; CDR2 reads YFSETQ. V lost 4 bases and J 5 bases, leaving 9 bases between the germline ends. Partial CDR3 DNA: TGCGCCAGCAGCCTACAGGGAACCGGGGAG. Its protein product is CASSLQGTGE. The complete CDR3 sequence is CASSLQGTGELFF.

Of note for this clone: The CDR3 end is not reached by the read, which stops 3 residues before it; the germline J gene fills it in. The rearrangement links TRBV5-1 to TRBJ2-3, with 12 nucleotides matching TRBD2. The V and J ends lost 4 bases and 5 bases, in that order; junction bases with no gene match: 14. The CDR3 loop spans 18 amino acids. Germline loops: CDR1 SGHRS, CDR2 YFSETQ. CDR3 amino acids: CASSRNGLAGRSEDTQYF. CDR3 bases read: TGCGCCAGCAGCCGGAACGGACTAGCGGGAAGGTCGGAAGATACG. Full variable domain (outside the CDR3, taken from reference TRBV5-1 and TRBJ2-3): KAGVTQTPRYLIKTRGQQVTLSCSPISGHRSVSWYQQTPGQGLQFLFEYFSETQRNKGNFPGRFSGRQFSNSRSEMNVSTLELGDSALYLCASSRNGLAGRSEDTQYFGPGTRLTVL.

Comments on this clone: The read gets to within 3 residues of the CDR3 end, and the germline J gene fills in the rest. The chain carries TRBV20-1 and TRBJ2-7; D is uncertain. The germline V gene has CDR1 DFQATT and CDR2 SNEGSKA (reference sequence). V lost 1 base, J lost 4 bases, and 11 bases lay in between. The CDR3 spans 13 residues. The CDR3: CSARGPQWYEQYF. The CDR3 DNA, read in part, is TGCAGTGCTAGAGGCCCCCAGTGGTACGAG.

Regarding this clone: The read comes to an end 3 residues before the CDR3 does, leaving the germline J gene to fill in the end. The chain carries TRBV11-2 and TRBJ2-1; D is tentatively TRBD1 or TRBD2 (5 bases each). Germline V gene sequence: CDR1 SGHAT, CDR2 FQNNGV. This CDR3 comprises 14 residues. The V end lost 0 bases, the J end lost 9 bases, and 12 bases lay between the germline ends. CDR3 in amino acids: CASSLDREEGEQFF. CDR3 DNA, as far as it was read: TGTGCCAGCAGCTTAGACAGGGAAGAGGGTGAG.

Remarks on this clone: The sequenced fragment ends 3 residues before the CDR3 boundary, so the rest is inferred from the germline J gene. This sequence joins TRBV18 and TRBJ2-7; tentatively, D is TRBD1 (5 bases). CDR1 and CDR2 (germline): KGHSH, LQKENI. CDR3 length equals 15 residues. With 7 bases removed from V and 0 bases from J, the gap between germline ends came to 16 bases. The DNA read from the CDR3 is TGTGCCAGCTGCCTAGGGGCGGATAGCTCCTACGAG. It is translated as CASCLGADSSYE. The whole CDR3 sequence reads CASCLGADSSYEQYF.

With respect to this clone: The missing CDR3 end, 3 residues past where the read stops, is filled in from the germline J gene. This chain uses TRBV7-2 with TRBJ2-5, with D perhaps matching TRBD1 (5 bases). The CDR3 spans 14 residues. CDR1 SGHTA and CDR2 FQGNSA come from the germline V gene. V was clipped by 1 base and J by 3 bases, with 9 bases between them. The CDR3 here is CASSLVRGKETQYF. Incomplete CDR3 DNA: TGTGCCAGCAGCTTAGTAAGGGGTAAAGAGACC.

On this clone itself: The read ends 3 residues early relative to the CDR3; the germline J gene fills the gap. The gene calls are TRBV30 and TRBJ2-7; 10 bases are a match to TRBD1. CDR1 is GTSNPN and CDR2 is SVGIG in the germline V gene (reference sequence). CDR3 length: 14 amino acids. V dropped 1 base and J dropped 4; count of bases not matched to a gene: 4. The CDR3 loop is CAWSAGQGPYEQYF. The sequenced part of the CDR3 DNA is TGTGCCTGGAGTGCGGGACAGGGGCCTTACGAG.

About this clone itself: The CDR3 goes on 3 residues after the read ends, and that part is filled in from the germline J gene. The rearrangement joins TRBV5-1 to TRBJ2-1; 11 bases align to TRBD2. J gave up 0 bases and V 0 bases, and 8 bases lay outside the gene matches. This CDR3 contains 19 residues. Per the germline V gene, CDR1 is SGHRS and CDR2 is YFSETQ. CDR3 DNA (partial): TGCGCCAGCAGCTTGGCCAATAATACTAGCGGGAGCTCCTACAATGAG. Its translation: CASSLANNTSGSSYNE. The full CDR3 protein reads CASSLANNTSGSSYNEQFF.

Notes on this clone: From the germline J gene comes the end of the CDR3, since the read stops 3 residues before it. The chain couples TRBV5-4 to TRBJ2-7; tentatively, D is TRBD2 (5 bases). The CDR3 has 13 amino acids. From germline, CDR1 is SGHNT and CDR2 YYREEE (reference sequence). The germline V and J ends were trimmed by 4 bases and 4 bases, with 12 bases remaining between them. The CDR3 loop is CASSPTRGYEQYF. The part of the CDR3 DNA that was read is TGTGCCAGCAGCCCCACCAGAGGGTACGAG.

A remark on this clone: The read gets to within 3 residues of the CDR3 end, and the germline J gene fills in the rest. J is TRBJ2-1 and V is TRBV7-3, with 7 bases that match TRBD1. Germline assignment: CDR1 SGHTA and CDR2 FQGTGA. After removal of 5 bases from V and 3 bases from J, the junction contained 7 bases not matched to a gene. This CDR3 has 15 amino acids. The CDR3 loop is CASSKTGELYNEQFF. The CDR3 DNA, read in part, is TGTGCCAGCAGCAAAACAGGGGAGCTCTACAATGAG.

Concerning this clone: The read comes to an end 3 residues before the CDR3 does, leaving the germline J gene to fill in the end. The chain has TRBV4-1 and TRBJ2-3; TRBD2 agrees at 14 bases. Germline values: CDR1 MGHRA, CDR2 YSYEKL. The CDR3 is 14 amino acids. Losses at the gene ends were 8 bases for V and 6 bases for J; bases not matched to a gene: 4. CDR3 protein: CASGLAGGRDTQYF. The part of the CDR3 DNA that was read is TGCGCCAGCGGACTAGCGGGAGGCAGGGATACG.

Comment on this clone: The CDR3 goes on 3 residues after the read ends, and that part is filled in from the germline J gene. The chain combines TRBV2 with TRBJ1-2; 8 nucleotides align to TRBD1. The J segment lost 4 bases and the V segment lost 5 bases, leaving 9 bases of the junction unmatched. This CDR3 has 15 residues. CDR1 is SNHLY and CDR2 is FYNNEI in the germline V gene. The covered CDR3 bases are TGTGCCAGCAGTCAAAACCCGACAGGGGTCTATGGC. It is translated as CASSQNPTGVYG. The whole CDR3 protein is CASSQNPTGVYGYTF.

Comment on this clone: The observed sequence ends 3 residues before the CDR3 terminus, with the missing tail filled in from the germline J gene. The chain has TRBV20-1 and TRBJ1-2, with D uncertain. The V gene's germline CDR1 is DFQATT and CDR2 SNEGSKA (reference sequence). The length of the CDR3 is 10 residues. The CDR3 DNA, read in part, is TGCAACCCTGAGGGCTCTGGC. Residues: CNPEGSG. Given in full, the CDR3 is CNPEGSGYTF.

A note on this clone: The read stops 3 residues short of the end of the CDR3; the missing end is completed from the germline J gene. The chain links TRBV2 to TRBJ2-2; D possibly corresponds to TRBD1 (5 bases). The CDR3 totals 13 residues. The V gene lost 6 bases and the J gene lost 8 bases, with 13 bases spanning the gap. CDR1 and CDR2 (germline): SNHLY, FYNNEI. This CDR3 reads CASSTQARGELFF. The sequenced CDR3 bases are TGTGCCAGCAGCACACAGGCCCGAGGGGAG.

For this clone: The sequenced fragment ends 3 residues before the CDR3 boundary, so the rest is inferred from the germline J gene. This chain joins TRBV7-2 and TRBJ1-3, with D possibly TRBD1 on 5 matching bases. This CDR3 spans 14 amino acids. V lost 4 bases to trimming and J lost 2 bases, with 9 bases between them. Germline values: CDR1 SGHTA, CDR2 FQGNSA. CDR3 DNA (partial): TGTGCCAGCAGCTCCCAGGGTGCTGGAAACACC. It yields the protein CASSSQGAGNT. The entire CDR3 is CASSSQGAGNTIYF.

With respect to this clone: The DNA ends 3 residues before the CDR3 does, and the rest of the CDR3 is filled in from the germline J gene. The chain uses TRBV28 and TRBJ2-1; D might be TRBD1 (6 bases). The germline V gene encodes CDR1 MDHEN and CDR2 SYDVKM. This CDR3 is built from 15 residues. Trimming removed 6 bases at V and 1 base at J, with 13 bases between. CDR3 loop: CASRSQGRSYNEQFF. Incomplete CDR3 DNA: TGTGCCAGCAGATCACAGGGTAGATCCTACAATGAG.

Details on this clone: The CDR3 end is not reached by the read, which stops 3 residues before it; the germline J gene fills it in. This rearrangement joins TRBV6-2 or TRBV6-3 to TRBJ2-7, with unresolved D. The CDR3 has 14 residues. Per germline, CDR1 MNHEY and CDR2 SVGEGT. Trimming pared 6 bases from V and 0 bases from J, leaving 12 bases between. CDR3 region: CASSLQGFSYEQYF. The CDR3 DNA, read in part, is TGTGCCAGCAGCCTCCAAGGGTTCTCCTACGAG.

The part of the CDR3 DNA that was read is TGTGCCAGCAGTAGACCGACGGACAGAAACTCCTACGAG. Protein product: CASSRPTDRNSYE. The complete CDR3 reads CASSRPTDRNSYEQYF. The chain employs TRBV6-2 or TRBV6-3 and TRBJ2-7; a possible D gene is TRBD1 (6 bases). The read ends 3 residues early relative to the CDR3; the germline J gene fills the gap. V was clipped by 5 bases and J by 0 bases, with 17 bases between them. The CDR3 is made up of 16 amino acids. Germline lookup yields CDR1 MNHEY and CDR2 SVGEGT.

A remark on this clone: Read data end 3 residues before the CDR3 end; the end is taken from the germline J gene. The genes are TRBV5-1 and TRBJ2-7, with 7 bases lining up with TRBD1. CDR3 length equals 16 residues. Per the germline V gene, CDR1 is SGHRS and CDR2 is YFSETQ. The trim removed 4 bases at V and 2 bases at J, leaving 12 bases unmatched. The DNA read from the CDR3 is TGCGCCAGCAGCGTCCCCGGGACAGCCTTCACCTACGAG. This encodes CASSVPGTAFTYE. The whole CDR3 protein is CASSVPGTAFTYEQYF.

Details on this clone: The CDR3 end is not reached by the read, which stops 3 residues before it; the germline J gene fills it in. The V gene is TRBV30, the J gene TRBJ2-3, with 14 bases identical to TRBD2. V shed 5 bases, J shed 3 bases, and the junction held 7 bases outside the gene matches. The CDR3 runs to 16 residues. Germline assignment: CDR1 GTSNPN and CDR2 SVGIG (reference sequence). CDR3 DNA (partial): TGTGCCTGGGCTCTGGGACTAGCGGGAGTGACAGATACG. Amino acids: CAWALGLAGVTDT. The whole CDR3 protein is CAWALGLAGVTDTQYF.

The CDR3 sequence is CASSREAGELFF. CDR3 bases read: TGTGCCTCCTCCAGGGAGGCCGGGGAG. The chain employs TRBV10-3 and TRBJ2-2, with D possibly being TRBD2 (6 bases). The CDR3 extends 3 residues past the end of the read, so its final part is completed from the germline J gene. Germline V CDR1 and CDR2: ENHRY, SYGVKD. The CDR3 extends over 12 amino acids. The germline V and J ends were trimmed by 11 bases and 6 bases, with 13 bases remaining between them.

As regards this clone: Sequencing ends 3 residues short of the CDR3 end; the germline J gene provides the rest. The chain recombines TRBV5-4 with TRBJ2-1; 9 nucleotides align to TRBD2. CDR3 length: 15 amino acids. CDR1 is SGHNT, CDR2 YYREEE, per germline (reference sequence). Unmatched junction bases numbered 4, after V lost 3 bases and J lost 3 bases. Here the CDR3 reads CASSSPSGNYNEQFF. CDR3 DNA, as far as it was read: TGTGCCAGCAGCTCGCCTAGCGGGAACTACAATGAG.

On this clone: Read sequence stops 3 residues before the CDR3 end, and the germline J gene provides the missing end. V gene TRBV5-4 combines with J gene TRBJ1-2; tentative D call: TRBD1 (5 bases). The V and J ends lost 4 bases and 5 bases respectively, with 9 bases between them. This CDR3 spans 12 amino acids. The germline V gene encodes CDR1 SGHNT and CDR2 YYREEE (reference sequence). CDR3 residues: CASSLDRYGYTF. Partial CDR3 DNA: TGTGCCAGCAGCCTCGACAGATATGGC. Filled out from reference TRBV5-4 and TRBJ1-2, the complete variable domain reads ETGVTQSPTHLIKTRGQQVTLRCSSQSGHNTVSWYQQALGQGPQFIFQYYREEENGRGNFPPRFSGLQFPNYSSELNVNALELDDSALYLCASSLDRYGYTFGSGTRLTVV.

A note on this clone: The CDR3 is cut off 3 residues early in the read; its end comes from the germline J gene. The chain employs TRBV11-2 and TRBJ2-1; TRBD2 agrees at 12 bases. The CDR3 contains 15 residues. Looked up from germline, CDR1 is SGHAT and CDR2 is FQNNGV. The V and J ends lost 4 bases and 5 bases, in that order; junction bases with no gene match: 3. Incomplete CDR3 DNA: TGTGCCAGCAGCTCTCTAGCGGGAGGGCACAATGAG. Translated: CASSSLAGGHNE. The full CDR3 reads CASSSLAGGHNEQFF.